These 15 T cell receptor beta chains originate from one sample sequenced in a study of cytomegalovirus exposure and HLA in healthy donors. Vbeta (60) and Jbeta (13) primers were used in the PCR. TCRdb keeps only in-frame clones here, not all; method: immunoSEQ multiplex PCR. The sample holds 110,000 or so clones, 81% seen once. Sequences were obtained from PBMCs. The receptors derive from a woman aged 25 to 39 in good health and CMV-seronegative.

V and J are TRBV21-1 and TRBJ2-2; the D call TRBD1 from the table was never checked on the DNA. TRBV21-1 is termed a pseudogene. The CDR3 loop spans 17 amino acids. In DNA, the CDR3 is TGTGCCAGCAGCAAGAGAGGGACAGGGGACATGGCCGGGGAGCTGTTTTTT. This translates into CASSKRGTGDMAGELFF.

The chain links TRBV27 to TRBJ2-2, with D possibly matching TRBD2 (6 bases). The CDR3 sequence is 18 residues long. The V end was cut by 0 bases, the J end by 4 bases, with 18 bases between. CDR1 is MNHEY and CDR2 is SMNVEV in the germline V gene (reference sequence). As DNA, the CDR3 is TGTGCCAGCAGTTTATCGGGGACTGCCTACCAGGGCACCGGGGAGCTGTTTTTT. It encodes CASSLSGTAYQGTGELFF.

The rearrangement links TRBV30 to TRBJ2-2, with 9 nucleotides matching TRBD1. Trimming at V came to 4 bases and at J to 7 bases, leaving 4 bases not matched to a gene. The CDR3 consists of 13 residues. Germline CDR1 is GTSNPN and CDR2 is SVGIG (reference sequence). CDR3 DNA sequence: TGTGCCTGGACGGGACAGGGTGTCGGGGAGCTGTTTTTT. It yields the protein CAWTGQGVGELFF.

V is TRBV10-3 and J is TRBJ2-2, with 8 bases lining up with TRBD2. Germline V gene data show CDR1 as ENHRY and CDR2 as SYGVKD. The CDR3 is 17 residues long. J was trimmed by 4 bases and V by 4 bases; bases with no gene match: 11. The CDR3 spells CAISGTSWGSGTGELFF. The CDR3 coding sequence is TGTGCCATCAGTGGGACTAGCTGGGGTTCGGGCACCGGGGAGCTGTTTTTT.

The genes are TRBV27 and TRBJ2-1; 7 bases are shared with TRBD2. After removal of 7 bases from V and 4 bases from J, the junction contained 7 bases not matched to a gene. Germline values: CDR1 MNHEY, CDR2 SMNVEV (reference sequence). The CDR3 is 14 residues long. The CDR3 loop reads CASTQRDRYNEQFF. CDR3 DNA: TGTGCCAGCACACAGCGGGATAGGTACAATGAGCAGTTCTTC.

V usage is TRBV21-1 and J usage is TRBJ2-7; TRBD2, the table's D call, lacks a check against the DNA. TRBV21-1 is a pseudogene. The length of the CDR3 is 12 residues. Here the CDR3 DNA reads TGTGCCAGCATCAAGGGTAGCGGCGAGCAGTACTTC. It specifies CASIKGSGEQYF.

The gene calls are TRBV10-2 and TRBJ1-2; D may be TRBD1 (6 bases). Germline V gene lookup returns CDR1 WSHSY and CDR2 SAAADI. The CDR3 contains 13 residues. Trimming cost V 6 bases and J 2 bases, with 10 bases left between them. The CDR3, as DNA: TGCGCCAGCAGCCCTGGACAGAACTATGGCTACACCTTC. Protein sequence: CASSPGQNYGYTF.

This clone was counted once. The sample has other DNA sequences that encode this CDR3 too. The V gene is TRBV7-9, the J gene TRBJ1-2; 8 bases agree with TRBD1. V lost 5 bases, J lost 2 bases, and 4 bases stayed unmatched. The CDR3 totals 14 residues. CDR1 and CDR2 from the germline V gene are SEHNR and FQNEAQ (reference sequence). Here the CDR3 DNA reads TGTGCCAGCAGCCCAGGGGGCTTGAACTATGGCTACACCTTC. It translates to CASSPGGLNYGYTF.

This clone has just one count. The chain combines TRBV28 with TRBJ2-2; TRBD1 matches at 7 bases. Germline CDR1 and CDR2: MDHEN and SYDVKM. The junction had 9 bases not matched to a gene; V was cut back by 7 bases and J by 4 bases. The CDR3 sequence is 15 residues long. The CDR3 loop is CASNLRDRGTGELFF. CDR3 coding DNA: TGTGCCAGCAACCTAAGGGACAGAGGCACCGGGGAGCTGTTTTTT.

V and J are TRBV6-5 and TRBJ2-4, with a possible D match to TRBD1 (5 bases). Germline CDR1 reads MNHEY; CDR2 reads SVGAGI. This CDR3 comprises 13 residues. V dropped 7 bases and J dropped 6 bases, with 13 bases sitting between them. CDR3 sequence reads: CASKSRQRNIQYF. CDR3 nucleotides: TGTGCCAGCAAGAGCCGACAGCGAAACATTCAGTACTTC.

This clone was found once. The V call is TRBV6-5, the J call TRBJ1-1; the D is unclear. V was clipped by 2 bases and J by 7 bases, with 11 bases between them. CDR3 length equals 13 residues. Germline values: CDR1 MNHEY, CDR2 SVGAGI. CDR3 residues: CASSYVPDYEAFF. CDR3 sequence (DNA): TGTGCCAGCAGTTACGTGCCAGACTATGAAGCTTTCTTT.

The chain joins TRBV7-2 to TRBJ2-5; TRBD2 aligns across 11 bases. The J call could be wrong; TRBJ2-7 is a better fit for the DNA end. The length of the CDR3 is 16 residues. Germline V lookup: CDR1 SGHTA, CDR2 FQGNSA. The DNA for the CDR3 is TGTGCCAGCGCCTTAGAGGGGACTAGCGGTACCTACGAGCAGTACTTC. It yields the protein CASALEGTSGTYEQYF.

V usage is TRBV7-2 and J usage is TRBJ1-1; no firm D call. The V and J ends lost 3 bases and 1 base respectively, with 3 bases between them. The CDR3 length is 12 residues. From germline, CDR1 is SGHTA and CDR2 FQGNSA. Written as DNA, the CDR3 is TGTGCCAGCAGCTTCAGGAACACTGAAGCTTTCTTT. This gives the protein CASSFRNTEAFF.

CDR3 residues: CSVEGGRSGGTYEQYF. The CDR3 coding sequence is TGCAGCGTTGAAGGTGGAAGGAGCGGGGGTACCTACGAGCAGTACTTC. The chain couples TRBV29-1 to TRBJ2-7, with 8 bases that match TRBD2. CDR3 length: 16 amino acids. Germline CDR1 reads SQVTM; CDR2 reads ANQGSEA. V lost 1 base to trimming and J lost 2 bases; unmatched junction nucleotides: 10.

The rearrangement joins TRBV6-5 to TRBJ1-1; 7 positions match TRBD1. Trimming cost V 2 bases and J 3 bases; bases outside gene matches: 9. The V gene's germline CDR1 is MNHEY and CDR2 SVGAGI. The CDR3 runs to 16 residues. The CDR3 spells CASSYGQGGFDTEAFF. The DNA of the CDR3 is TGTGCCAGCAGTTACGGGCAGGGGGGCTTCGACACTGAAGCTTTCTTT.